Below are 26 T cell receptor beta chains sequenced from a single sample in a study of shared clonotypes between healthy human individuals. Generated by immunoSEQ multiplex PCR, the TCRdb table keeps only in-frame clones and is missing some. The sample yields approximately 640,000 clones, less than 95% seen once. The sequenced material came from memory CD8+ T cells from PBMCs. Specified subset: CD45RO+ cells pooled with CCR7-negative TemRA cells. The receptor source for this set is a young man in good health. Some clones in this sample may be carry-over from other donors' samples.

V and J are TRBV27 and TRBJ2-5, with D possibly matching TRBD1 (6 bases). V gave up 3 bases and J gave up 5 bases, with 7 bases separating them. The V gene's germline CDR1 is MNHEY and CDR2 SMNVEV (reference sequence). The CDR3 extends over 12 amino acids. Here the CDR3 DNA reads TGTGCCAGCAGTTTCACAGGGGAGACCCAGTACTTC. Amino acids: CASSFTGETQYF.

The CDR3: CASSLVGHLNTGELFF. The CDR3 bases are TGTGCCAGCAGCTTGGTAGGGCACCTGAACACCGGGGAGCTGTTTTTT. The chain couples TRBV5-4 to TRBJ2-2; unclear D gene. The V end was cut by 0 bases, the J end by 1 base, with 10 bases between. The CDR3 has 16 residues. In germline, CDR1 is SGHNT, CDR2 YYREEE (reference sequence).

Comments on this clone: Other nucleotide sequences from this sample produce the same CDR3. This chain connects TRBV15 to TRBJ2-5, with D possibly matching TRBD1 (5 bases). Looked up from germline, CDR1 is LNHNV and CDR2 is YYDKDF (reference sequence). Trimming shortened V by 0 bases and J by 1 base, and 9 bases separated the two germline ends. The CDR3 has 15 amino acids. Here the CDR3 DNA reads TGTGCCACCAGCAGAGAAGGGGCCCTCCAAGAGACCCAGTACTTC. It codes for CATSREGALQETQYF.

V and J are TRBV9 and TRBJ1-4; TRBD1 agrees at 7 bases. Germline CDR1 is SGDLS and CDR2 is YYNGEE. V was pared by 3 bases and J by 5 bases, with 7 bases of the junction left unmatched. The CDR3 is made up of 15 amino acids. DNA for the CDR3: TGTGCCAGCAGCGCCACAGGGGACGCGAATGAAAAACTGTTTTTT. Its protein is CASSATGDANEKLFF.

J is TRBJ2-1 and V is TRBV19; the D gene could be TRBD1 or TRBD2 (5 bases each). CDR1 LNHDA and CDR2 SQIVND come from the germline V gene (reference sequence). Trimming took off 4 bases at V and 0 bases at J, with 13 bases between the two ends. This CDR3 contains 16 residues. DNA for the CDR3: TGTGCCAGTAGTAATGGGGGTATCAGCTCCTACAATGAGCAGTTCTTC. Amino acids: CASSNGGISSYNEQFF.

The CDR3: CASSQGGGASYEQYF. In nucleotides, the CDR3 is TGCGCCAGCAGCCAAGGGGGAGGGGCTAGCTACGAGCAGTACTTC. This chain connects TRBV4-1 to TRBJ2-7; 7 nucleotides match TRBD2. V dropped 1 base and J dropped 3; count of bases not matched to a gene: 6. Germline lookup yields CDR1 MGHRA and CDR2 YSYEKL. The CDR3 covers 15 residues.

The chain couples TRBV5-1 to TRBJ2-2; D is possibly TRBD1 (5 bases). Germline V lookup: CDR1 SGHRS, CDR2 YFSETQ. The CDR3 extends over 16 amino acids. Trimming left V 2 bases short and J 0 bases short, with 11 bases between. The CDR3 region is CASSFDRRANTGELFF. Written as DNA, the CDR3 is TGCGCCAGCAGCTTTGACAGACGCGCGAACACCGGGGAGCTGTTTTTT.

This chain uses TRBV15 with TRBJ1-1; 7 bases line up with TRBD1. The ends lost 5 bases at V and 6 bases at J; junction bases unmatched: 6. This CDR3 has 13 amino acids. Germline assignment: CDR1 LNHNV and CDR2 YYDKDF (reference sequence). The CDR3 DNA follows: TGTGCCACCAGCCCAGACAGGGCTGCTGAAGCTTTCTTT. Translation: CATSPDRAAEAFF.

This chain connects TRBV30 to TRBJ2-7; perhaps TRBD2 as D (6 bases). Germline V lookup: CDR1 GTSNPN, CDR2 SVGIG (reference sequence). V lost 5 bases and J lost 3, with 11 bases in between. This CDR3 has 12 residues. The CDR3 DNA reads as TGTGCCTGGGGGGCGGACTACTACGAGCAGTACTTC. This codes for CAWGADYYEQYF.

The chain combines TRBV27 with TRBJ2-4, with 7 bases identical to TRBD2. The germline CDR1 and CDR2 sequences are MNHEY and SMNVEV (reference sequence). With 5 bases clipped from V and 6 bases from J, the junction kept 7 bases outside the gene matches. CDR3 length: 14 amino acids. CDR3 DNA sequence: TGTGCCAGCAGTGCCGGGACGGGGGGAAACATTCAGTACTTC. Residues: CASSAGTGGNIQYF.

The chain recombines TRBV9 with TRBJ2-7; D possibly corresponds to TRBD2 (6 bases). Trimming cost V 5 bases and J 3 bases, with 12 bases left between them. The CDR3 covers 13 residues. Germline assignment: CDR1 SGDLS and CDR2 YYNGEE. CDR3 coding DNA: TGTGCCAGCAGTCCGGGACTTAACTACGAGCAGTACTTC. It translates to CASSPGLNYEQYF.

J is TRBJ2-4 and V is TRBV19; possibly TRBD1 for D (6 bases). CDR3 size: 13 residues. V lost 8 bases and J 9 bases, leaving 17 bases between the germline ends. Germline loops: CDR1 LNHDA, CDR2 SQIVND (reference sequence). The CDR3: CASRLDRLGIQYF. As DNA, the CDR3 is TGTGCCAGTCGCCTCGACAGGCTGGGCATTCAGTACTTC.

As DNA, the CDR3 is TGTGCCAGCAGTTACTCATTGGGGGCTGATGGCTACACCTTC. This gives the protein CASSYSLGADGYTF. V and J are TRBV6-6 and TRBJ1-2, with a possible D match to TRBD1 (6 bases). CDR3 size: 14 residues. Germline V lookup: CDR1 MNHNY, CDR2 SVGAGI (reference sequence). The V and J ends lost 0 bases and 6 bases respectively, with 11 bases between them.

This sequence joins TRBV7-2 and TRBJ2-2, with 12 bases lining up with TRBD2. In germline, CDR1 is SGHTA, CDR2 FQGNSA. Trimming removed 6 bases from V and 2 bases from J; junction bases left unmatched: 7. This CDR3 contains 17 residues. The CDR3 region is CASSPGLAGHNTGELFF. The CDR3 DNA follows: TGTGCCAGCAGTCCTGGACTAGCGGGACATAACACCGGGGAGCTGTTTTTT.

This chain joins TRBV5-4 and TRBJ2-1; 8 bases fit TRBD2. Germline lookup yields CDR1 SGHNT and CDR2 YYREEE (reference sequence). The length of the CDR3 is 12 residues. Losses at the gene ends were 4 bases for V and 9 bases for J; bases not matched to a gene: 3. CDR3 amino acids: CASSGSGSEQFF. The CDR3 DNA follows: TGTGCCAGCAGCGGAAGCGGGAGTGAGCAGTTCTTC.

This chain joins TRBV7-9 and TRBJ2-5; 8 bases are a match to TRBD1. The CDR3 consists of 17 residues. V dropped 4 bases and J dropped 2; count of bases not matched to a gene: 12. Germline V CDR1 and CDR2: SEHNR, FQNEAQ (reference sequence). The CDR3 spells CASSSHPGTGAQETQYF. The CDR3, as DNA: TGTGCCAGCAGCTCTCACCCCGGGACAGGAGCGCAAGAGACCCAGTACTTC.

V is TRBV6-5 and J is TRBJ2-5; TRBD1 agrees at 7 bases. The CDR3 consists of 14 residues. Unmatched junction bases numbered 9, after V lost 7 bases and J lost 4 bases. Germline V gene data show CDR1 as MNHEY and CDR2 as SVGAGI. The CDR3 DNA sequence: TGTGCCAGCACGTCCGGGGCAGGGGGAGAGACCCAGTACTTC. Translating gives CASTSGAGGETQYF.

The rearrangement joins TRBV27 to TRBJ1-5; D remains unclear. Deletions cut 3 bases from V and 5 bases from J, with 20 bases between. CDR1 is MNHEY and CDR2 is SMNVEV in the germline V gene (reference sequence). The CDR3 spans 17 residues. The CDR3 spells CASSFNPPDEGDQPQHF. CDR3 in DNA: TGTGCCAGCAGTTTTAATCCCCCAGATGAGGGAGATCAGCCCCAGCATTTT.

CDR3 sequence reads: CASSSAGSEQFF. DNA of the CDR3: TGTGCCAGCAGCTCCGCAGGAAGTGAGCAGTTCTTC. This chain connects TRBV21-1 to TRBJ2-1; the listed D gene, TRBD1, was not tested against the DNA. TRBV21-1 is described as a pseudogene. The CDR3 length is 12 residues.

The gene calls are TRBV11-1 and TRBJ2-5, with 7 bases lining up with TRBD2. CDR1 and CDR2 (germline): SGHAT, FQDESV (reference sequence). The CDR3 extends over 13 amino acids. Germline trimming cut 5 bases from V and 2 bases from J; bases unmatched to any gene: 2. The CDR3 is CASSDGGQETQYF. DNA for the CDR3: TGTGCCAGCAGCGACGGGGGGCAAGAGACCCAGTACTTC.

The genes are TRBV29-1 and TRBJ2-1, with 10 bases lining up with TRBD2. The CDR3 is 16 residues long. Germline-derived CDR1 and CDR2 are SQVTM and ANQGSEA. The V segment lost 6 bases and the J segment 0 bases; nucleotides outside the gene matches: 8. CDR3 sequence: CSVTLAGALSYNEQFF. As DNA, the CDR3 is TGCAGCGTGACTCTAGCGGGAGCCCTCTCCTACAATGAGCAGTTCTTC.

The chain has TRBV18 and TRBJ1-5; the match to TRBD1 covers 7 bases. V lost 3 bases to trimming and J lost 5 bases; unmatched junction nucleotides: 7. Per germline, CDR1 KGHSH and CDR2 LQKENI. The CDR3 covers 15 residues. CDR3 sequence (DNA): TGTGCCAGCTCACCTAACGACAGGGAAGATCAGCCCCAGCATTTT. This encodes CASSPNDREDQPQHF.

V and J are TRBV30 and TRBJ1-2, with D unclear. Looked up from germline, CDR1 is GTSNPN and CDR2 is SVGIG (reference sequence). There are 13 residues in the CDR3. Trimming stripped 4 bases from V and 4 bases from J, with 13 bases between. CDR3: CAWIGDDGYGYTF. The CDR3 DNA reads as TGTGCCTGGATAGGCGACGACGGCTATGGCTACACCTTC.

The V gene is TRBV11-2, the J gene TRBJ2-1; 8 nucleotides line up with TRBD2. CDR1 and CDR2 from the germline V gene are SGHAT and FQNNGV. This CDR3 has 15 amino acids. The V and J ends lost 6 bases and 2 bases, in that order; junction bases with no gene match: 6. The CDR3 DNA sequence: TGTGCCAGCAGTACTAGCGGAGGTGCCTACAATGAGCAGTTCTTC. Its protein is CASSTSGGAYNEQFF.

The chain recombines TRBV27 with TRBJ2-1; D call uncertain. This CDR3 comprises 13 residues. Germline assignment: CDR1 MNHEY and CDR2 SMNVEV (reference sequence). The V and J ends lost 3 bases and 8 bases respectively, with 11 bases between them. The CDR3 bases are TGTGCCAGCAGTTTTTTAGCTGGCGATGAGCAGTTCTTC. Translated, it gives CASSFLAGDEQFF.

J is TRBJ2-5 and V is TRBV11-2, with D perhaps TRBD2 (6 bases). Germline V gene lookup returns CDR1 SGHAT and CDR2 FQNNGV. This CDR3 has 17 residues. V was trimmed by 5 bases and J by 1 base, leaving 20 bases between them. The CDR3 is CASSQALRAGIQETQYF. As DNA, the CDR3 is TGTGCCAGCAGCCAGGCACTCCGGGCGGGAATCCAAGAGACCCAGTACTTC.